Described below is a single T cell receptor beta chain sequence and its context. Its antigen is unknown. The data are from a study of lymphopenia after photon versus proton radiotherapy. The study, taken as a whole, reports: Proton therapy kept repertoires fairly stable, unlike photons, which gained effector/memory cells. Only patients who died were analyzed for survival; proton advantage is unproven. After lymphocyte nadir, photon-treated repertoires showed oligoclonal expansion, especially CD8+ Temra.

Generated by immunoSEQ multiplex PCR, the TCRdb table keeps only in-frame clones and is missing some. The profile shows about 30,000 clones, 85% to 95% of them singletons. Germline V gene lookup returns CDR1 MNHEY and CDR2 SMNVEV (reference sequence). V was shortened by 1 base and J by 7 bases, with 8 bases between the two germline ends. The CDR3 consists of 13 residues. The chain uses TRBV27 and TRBJ1-5; no definite D call. The TCR sequence derives from a woman aged 50 to 65 with cholangiocarcinoma. This material consisted of peripheral blood, taken from a patient treated with photon-based radiotherapy. The CDR3 loop is CASSLFSGQPQHF. The CDR3 nucleotides read TGTGCCAGCAGTTTATTTTCGGGACAGCCCCAGCATTTT.